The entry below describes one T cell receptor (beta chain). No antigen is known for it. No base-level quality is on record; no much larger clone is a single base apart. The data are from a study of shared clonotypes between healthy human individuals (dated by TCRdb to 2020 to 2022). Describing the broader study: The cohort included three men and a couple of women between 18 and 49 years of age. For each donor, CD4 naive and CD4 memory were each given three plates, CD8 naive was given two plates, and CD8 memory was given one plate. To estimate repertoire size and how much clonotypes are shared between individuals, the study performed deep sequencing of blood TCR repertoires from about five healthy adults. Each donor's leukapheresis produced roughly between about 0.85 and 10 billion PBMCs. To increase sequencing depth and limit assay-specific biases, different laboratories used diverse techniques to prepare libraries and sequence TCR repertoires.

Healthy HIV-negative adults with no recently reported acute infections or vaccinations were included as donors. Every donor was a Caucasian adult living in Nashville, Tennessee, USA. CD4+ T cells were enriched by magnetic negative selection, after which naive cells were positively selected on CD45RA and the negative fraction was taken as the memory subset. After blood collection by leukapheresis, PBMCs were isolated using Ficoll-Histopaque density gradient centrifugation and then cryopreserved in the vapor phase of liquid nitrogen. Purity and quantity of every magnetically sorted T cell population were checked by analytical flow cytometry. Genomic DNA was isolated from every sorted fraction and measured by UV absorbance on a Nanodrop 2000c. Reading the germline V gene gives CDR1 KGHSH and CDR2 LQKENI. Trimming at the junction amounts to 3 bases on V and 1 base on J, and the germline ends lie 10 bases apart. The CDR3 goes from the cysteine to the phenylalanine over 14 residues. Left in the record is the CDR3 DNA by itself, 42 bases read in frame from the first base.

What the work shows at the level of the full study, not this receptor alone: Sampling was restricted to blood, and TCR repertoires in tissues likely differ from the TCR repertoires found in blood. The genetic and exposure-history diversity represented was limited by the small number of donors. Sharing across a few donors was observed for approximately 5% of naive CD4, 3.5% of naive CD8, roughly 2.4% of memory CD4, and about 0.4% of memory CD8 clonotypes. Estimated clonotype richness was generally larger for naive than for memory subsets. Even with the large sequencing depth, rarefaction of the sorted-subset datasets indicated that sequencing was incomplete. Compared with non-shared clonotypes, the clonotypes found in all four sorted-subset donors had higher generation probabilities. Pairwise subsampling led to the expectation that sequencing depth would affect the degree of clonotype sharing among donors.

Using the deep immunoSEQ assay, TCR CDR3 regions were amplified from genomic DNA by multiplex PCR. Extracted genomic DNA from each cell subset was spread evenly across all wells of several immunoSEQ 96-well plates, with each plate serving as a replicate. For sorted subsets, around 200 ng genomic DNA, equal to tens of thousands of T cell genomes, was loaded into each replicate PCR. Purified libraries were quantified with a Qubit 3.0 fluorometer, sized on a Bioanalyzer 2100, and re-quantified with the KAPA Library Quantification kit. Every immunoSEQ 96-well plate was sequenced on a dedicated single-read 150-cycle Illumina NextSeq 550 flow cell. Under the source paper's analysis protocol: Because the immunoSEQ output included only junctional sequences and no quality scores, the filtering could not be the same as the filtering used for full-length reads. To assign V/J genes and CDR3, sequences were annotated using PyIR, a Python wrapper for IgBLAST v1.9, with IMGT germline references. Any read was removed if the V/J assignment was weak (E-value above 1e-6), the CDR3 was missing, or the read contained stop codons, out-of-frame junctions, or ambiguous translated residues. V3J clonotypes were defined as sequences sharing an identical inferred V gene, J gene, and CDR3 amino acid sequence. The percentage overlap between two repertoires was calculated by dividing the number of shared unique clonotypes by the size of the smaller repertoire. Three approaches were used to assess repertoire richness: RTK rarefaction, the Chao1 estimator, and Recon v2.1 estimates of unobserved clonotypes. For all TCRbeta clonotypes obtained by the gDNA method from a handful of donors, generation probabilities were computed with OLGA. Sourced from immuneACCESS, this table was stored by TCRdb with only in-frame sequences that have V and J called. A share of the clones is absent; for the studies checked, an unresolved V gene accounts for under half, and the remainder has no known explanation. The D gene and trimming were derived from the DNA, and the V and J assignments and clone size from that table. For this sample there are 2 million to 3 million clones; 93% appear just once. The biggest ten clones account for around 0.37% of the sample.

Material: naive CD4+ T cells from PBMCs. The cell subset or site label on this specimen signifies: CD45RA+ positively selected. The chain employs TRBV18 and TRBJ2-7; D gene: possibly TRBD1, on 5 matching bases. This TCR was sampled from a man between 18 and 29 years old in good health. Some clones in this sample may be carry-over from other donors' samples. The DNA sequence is TGTGCCAGCTCACCGACAGACATTTCCTACGAGCAGTACTTC. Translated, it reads CASSPTDISYEQYF.